The 13 T cell receptor beta chains below come from one sample, sequenced in a study of Ad26.COV2.S vaccination and SARS-CoV-2 variants. Sequencing used immunoSEQ multiplex PCR; TCRdb keeps in-frame clones, though not all of them. This table has hundreds of thousands of clones, 92% appearing once. Sequencing used peripheral blood, obtained after recovery from COVID-19. These receptors all come from a human donor who had recovered from COVID-19.

This chain uses TRBV5-6 with TRBJ1-3; D remains unclear. Between the trimmed V and J ends, which lost 4 bases and 0 bases, there was a span of 17 bases. The CDR3 loop spans 17 amino acids. The germline V gene encodes CDR1 SGHDT and CDR2 YYEEEE. The CDR3 loop is CASSTDGGSFSGNTIYF. The CDR3 nucleotides are TGTGCCAGCAGCACCGACGGCGGGAGCTTCTCTGGAAACACCATATATTTT. Full variable domain (rest looked up from reference TRBV5-6 and TRBJ1-3): DAGVTQSPTHLIKTRGQQVTLRCSPKSGHDTVSWYQQALGQGPQFIFQYYEEEERQRGNFPDRFSGHQFPNYSSELNVNALLLGDSALYLCASSTDGGSFSGNTIYFGEGSWLTVV.

The V and J genes are TRBV5-1 and TRBJ1-4, with TRBD1 matching 8 bases. V gave up 4 bases and J gave up 2 bases; unmatched junction bases: 7. CDR3 size: 16 residues. CDR1 SGHRS and CDR2 YFSETQ come from the germline V gene. The CDR3 loop is CASSADDRGTNEKLFF. CDR3 coding DNA: TGCGCCAGCAGCGCGGACGACAGGGGCACTAATGAAAAACTGTTTTTT.

The chain links TRBV6-2 or TRBV6-3 to TRBJ1-1; possible D gene TRBD1, 6 bases. There are 14 residues in the CDR3. Per germline, CDR1 MNHEY and CDR2 SVGEGT. V gave up 2 bases and J gave up 1 base, with 8 bases separating them. As DNA, the CDR3 is TGTGCCAGCAGTTACGCGGGGGCGAACACTGAAGCTTTCTTT. It encodes CASSYAGANTEAFF.

The rearrangement joins TRBV3-1 (or the pseudogene TRBV3-2) to TRBJ1-1; D is perhaps TRBD1 (5 bases). The V end lost 3 bases, the J end lost 0 bases, and 11 bases lay between the germline ends. Germline-derived CDR1 and CDR2 are LGHDT and YNNKEL (reference sequence). The CDR3 consists of 15 residues. The CDR3 bases are TGTGCCAGCAGCCAGGGACTCATCCTGAACACTGAAGCTTTCTTT. Amino acid sequence: CASSQGLILNTEAFF.

The chain recombines TRBV5-4 with TRBJ2-3; no definite D call. V was cut by 2 bases and J by 0 bases, with 7 bases left in between. This CDR3 spans 14 amino acids. In germline, CDR1 is SGHNT, CDR2 YYREEE (reference sequence). CDR3 coding DNA: TGTGCCAGCAGCTTAAGCCAAAGCACAGATACGCAGTATTTT. As protein: CASSLSQSTDTQYF. Filled out from reference TRBV5-4 and TRBJ2-3, the complete variable domain reads ETGVTQSPTHLIKTRGQQVTLRCSSQSGHNTVSWYQQALGQGPQFIFQYYREEENGRGNFPPRFSGLQFPNYSSELNVNALELDDSALYLCASSLSQSTDTQYFGPGTRLTVL.

This clone came up once. The chain joins TRBV9 to TRBJ2-7; D call uncertain. Trimming cost V 3 bases and J 2 bases, with 12 bases left between them. The V gene's germline CDR1 is SGDLS and CDR2 YYNGEE. The CDR3 covers 14 residues. The CDR3 sequence: CASSEGYFTYEQYF. The DNA of the CDR3 is TGTGCCAGCAGCGAGGGATACTTTACCTACGAGCAGTACTTC.

The J gene is TRBJ1-6, the V gene TRBV6-5; 10 nucleotides agree with TRBD1. This CDR3 region has 14 residues. The germline V gene encodes CDR1 MNHEY and CDR2 SVGAGI. J lost 7 bases, V lost 6 bases, and 3 bases had no gene match. This CDR3 reads CASSRTGGNSPLHF. DNA for the CDR3: TGTGCCAGCAGCCGGACAGGGGGGAATTCACCCCTCCACTTT.

The V and J genes are TRBV6-2 or TRBV6-3 and TRBJ2-3; TRBD2 matches 10 bases. After removal of 5 bases from V and 6 bases from J, the junction contained 17 bases not matched to a gene. In germline, CDR1 is MNHEY, CDR2 SVGEGT. This CDR3 contains 18 residues. The CDR3 region is CASSRRSELAGIGDTQYF. CDR3 DNA: TGTGCCAGCAGTCGCCGCTCCGAACTAGCGGGGATTGGTGATACGCAGTATTTT.

The genes are TRBV2 and TRBJ1-1, with D tentatively TRBD1 (5 bases). Germline loops: CDR1 SNHLY, CDR2 FYNNEI. V lost 6 bases, J lost 4 bases, and 9 bases lay in between. This CDR3 is 12 amino acids long. The CDR3 DNA reads as TGTGCCAGCAGGGGACCGGGCACTGAAGCTTTCTTT. Protein sequence: CASRGPGTEAFF. Complete variable domain (other parts from reference TRBV2 and TRBJ1-1): EPEVTQTPSHQVTQMGQEVILRCVPISNHLYFYWYRQILGQKVEFLVSFYNNEISEKSEIFDDQFSVERPDGSNFTLKIRSTKLEDSAMYFCASRGPGTEAFFGQGTRLTVV.

The chain recombines TRBV21-1 with TRBJ2-7; the table's D gene call, TRBD2, was not cross checked with the DNA. TRBV21-1 is described as a pseudogene. This CDR3 region has 15 residues. CDR3 nucleotides: TGTGCCAGCAGAACTAGCGGGGGACACTCCTACGAGCAGTACTTC. As protein: CASRTSGGHSYEQYF.

The chain carries TRBV2 and TRBJ2-5; TRBD2 aligns across 16 bases. The CDR3 sequence is 17 residues long. With 8 bases clipped from V and 1 base from J, the junction kept 7 bases outside the gene matches. Germline loops: CDR1 SNHLY, CDR2 FYNNEI. The CDR3 coding sequence is TGTGCCAGCTTCGGGACTAGCGGGGGGGCGGGCCAAGAGACCCAGTACTTC. The encoded protein is CASFGTSGGAGQETQYF. The full variable domain, completed using reference TRBV2 and TRBJ2-5, is EPEVTQTPSHQVTQMGQEVILRCVPISNHLYFYWYRQILGQKVEFLVSFYNNEISEKSEIFDDQFSVERPDGSNFTLKIRSTKLEDSAMYFCASFGTSGGAGQETQYFGPGTRLLVL.

V is TRBV13 and J is TRBJ1-2; D uncertain. Germline V gene data show CDR1 as PRHDT and CDR2 as FYEKMQ (reference sequence). V was clipped by 4 bases and J by 4 bases, with 16 bases between them. The CDR3 totals 15 residues. The CDR3 DNA is TGTGCCAGCAGCTCCCGGGATGGGGAGGCCTATGGCTACACCTTC. Translated, it gives CASSSRDGEAYGYTF. Full variable domain (remainder filled in from reference TRBV13 and TRBJ1-2): AAGVIQSPRHLIKEKRETATLKCYPIPRHDTVYWYQQGPGQDPQFLISFYEKMQSDKGSIPDRFSAQQFSDYHSELNMSSLELGDSALYFCASSSRDGEAYGYTFGSGTRLTVV.

The chain recombines TRBV7-2 with TRBJ1-1; TRBD1 agrees at 7 bases. This CDR3 is 15 amino acids long. Germline assignment: CDR1 SGHTA and CDR2 FQGNSA. Trimming removed 2 bases from V and 1 base from J; junction bases left unmatched: 4. The chain's CDR3 is CASSLQQGRNTEAFF. The CDR3 coding sequence is TGTGCCAGCAGCTTACAACAGGGGAGGAACACTGAAGCTTTCTTT.